The text below deals with one T cell receptor (beta chain). Its antigen is undetermined. The ends were cut back, 0 bases at V and 9 bases at J, with 7 bases in the middle. This CDR3 comprises 12 residues. Germline lookup yields CDR1 SGHNT and CDR2 YYREEE (reference sequence). Sequencing was performed with immunoSEQ multiplex PCR; in TCRdb, only in-frame clones are kept and a portion is missing. The sample lists roughly 2.5 million clones; over 85% were seen once. The data originate from a study of shared clonotypes between healthy human individuals. General study findings and limits: On the whole, naive subsets had larger estimated richness than memory subsets had.

Splitting of CD4+ cells produced CD45RA+ naive and CD45RA-negative memory subsets. The material sequenced was naive CD4+ T cells sorted from blood. The subset: CD45RA+ positively selected. The gene calls are TRBV5-4 and TRBJ2-1; D gene unclear. The sequence was obtained from a man aged 18 to 30 in good health. CDR3 in amino acids: CASSLDSLEQFF. The CDR3 region has the DNA TGTGCCAGCAGCTTGGACAGTCTTGAGCAGTTCTTC.